Listed here are 15 T cell receptor beta chains from one sample, sequenced in a study of T-cell memory formation after mild COVID-19 (dated by TCRdb to the early 2020s). The protocol used for the library was 5' RACE. Reads for this sample came from an Illumina NovaSeq 6000. In-frame beta chains were kept once TCRdb had trimmed the public reads at Q25 with fastp and called clones with MiXCR. All rows with the same CDR3 protein become a single entry with the most common DNA and genes. Here the sample has approximately 500,000 distinct CDR3 sequences; around 27% occur a single time. The ten largest make up roughly an eighth of the sample. Material for sequencing was PBMCs or a T cell subset sorted from them (not recorded which). These receptors were collected from an adult woman who had mild COVID-19 (a few samples of this study predate the infection). The sample titles of this study are shuffled in the database, so cell type and time point are left out; the donor was told from shared clones.

This clonotype was recorded at least ten times. This chain connects TRBV12-3 or TRBV12-4 to TRBJ2-2; TRBD2 agrees at 8 bases. Trimming removed 6 bases from V and 5 bases from J; junction bases left unmatched: 5. This CDR3 has 14 amino acids. The CDR3 protein is CASSVAGYTGELFF. The CDR3 nucleotides are TGTGCCAGCAGCGTAGCGGGATATACCGGGGAGCTGTTTTTT.

V and J are TRBV29-1 and TRBJ1-1; a weak D match, TRBD1 (6 bases). V dropped 6 bases and J dropped 3 bases, with 14 bases sitting between them. Germline V lookup: CDR1 SQVTM, CDR2 ANQGSEA. The CDR3 consists of 13 residues. CDR3 DNA sequence: TGCAGCGTGGCCGGCGGGGGGCACACTGAAGCTTTCTTT. It translates to CSVAGGGHTEAFF.

The gene calls are TRBV2 and TRBJ1-2; D is unclear. With 6 bases removed from V and 5 bases from J, the gap between germline ends came to 10 bases. Germline CDR1 reads SNHLY; CDR2 reads FYNNEI. The CDR3 loop spans 12 amino acids. The CDR3 loop is CASRIIGYGYTF. Here the CDR3 DNA reads TGTGCCAGCAGAATTATAGGTTATGGCTACACCTTC.

The chain is built from TRBV6-6 and TRBJ1-6; D is undetermined. V was trimmed by 1 base and J by 6 bases, leaving 10 bases between them. Per the germline V gene, CDR1 is MNHNY and CDR2 is SVGAGI (reference sequence). The CDR3 is made up of 15 amino acids. In DNA, the CDR3 is TGTGCCAGCAGTTACTATGAGTCGAGTAATTCACCCCTCCACTTT. It is translated as CASSYYESSNSPLHF.

The sample holds a few counts of this clonotype. The gene calls are TRBV19 and TRBJ2-3, with TRBD1 identical over 11 bases. The CDR3 is 16 residues long. The trim removed 3 bases at V and 3 bases at J, leaving 5 bases unmatched. Germline V gene lookup returns CDR1 LNHDA and CDR2 SQIVND (reference sequence). The CDR3 sequence: CASSIQGQGATDTQYF. In DNA form, the CDR3 reads TGTGCCAGTAGTATCCAAGGACAGGGGGCAACAGATACGCAGTATTTT.

There are a few counts of this clonotype. The CDR3 spells CASSSGLLRDPFEQYF. The DNA for the CDR3 is TGTGCCAGCAGCTCCGGACTACTGCGGGACCCCTTCGAGCAGTACTTC. The chain recombines TRBV7-2 with TRBJ2-7; perhaps TRBD2 as D (6 bases). Between the trimmed V and J ends, which lost 4 bases and 6 bases, there was a span of 22 bases. Germline CDR1 and CDR2: SGHTA and FQGNSA. The CDR3 covers 16 residues.

CDR3 sequence reads: CAWSPGQETQYF. In nucleotides, the CDR3 is TGTGCCTGGAGTCCTGGCCAAGAGACCCAGTACTTC. The chain carries TRBV30 and TRBJ2-5; no clear D. Trimming pared 2 bases from V and 1 base from J, leaving 5 bases between. CDR3 length: 12 residues. The germline V gene encodes CDR1 GTSNPN and CDR2 SVGIG (reference sequence).

This clonotype was observed a few times. The chain combines TRBV18 with TRBJ1-1; tentative D call: TRBD1 (6 bases). Trimming pared 8 bases from V and 4 bases from J, leaving 14 bases between. Germline V gives CDR1 KGHSH, CDR2 LQKENI. The CDR3 is 13 residues long. CDR3 residues: CASAADRVTEAFF. In nucleotides, the CDR3 is TGTGCCAGCGCCGCGGACAGAGTCACTGAAGCTTTCTTT.

V is TRBV7-8 and J is TRBJ2-3, with D perhaps TRBD2 (6 bases). Germline V gene lookup returns CDR1 SGHVS and CDR2 FQNEAQ. V dropped 1 base and J dropped 2 bases, with 10 bases sitting between them. This CDR3 comprises 15 residues. The CDR3 here is CASSLGRGYTDTQYF. For the CDR3, the DNA is TGTGCCAGCAGCTTAGGGCGGGGTTACACAGATACGCAGTATTTT.

The CDR3 protein is CASSQDVLAGGPTYEQYF. The CDR3 region has the DNA TGTGCCAGCAGCCAAGATGTACTAGCGGGAGGGCCGACCTACGAGCAGTACTTC. V is TRBV3-1 and J is TRBJ2-7; 13 nucleotides agree with TRBD2. V was clipped by 0 bases and J by 2 bases; unmatched bases: 7. CDR3 length: 18 residues. Germline V gene lookup returns CDR1 LGHDT and CDR2 YNNKEL (reference sequence).

This clonotype was seen more than once but under ten times. This sequence joins TRBV4-3 and TRBJ2-1; 8 nucleotides align to TRBD1. The CDR3 has 16 amino acids. Germline V CDR1 and CDR2: LGHNA, YSLEER. Trimming removed 1 base from V and 2 bases from J; junction bases left unmatched: 4. DNA for the CDR3: TGCGCCAGCAGCCAAGTAGAACAGGGGGCCTACAATGAGCAGTTCTTC. As protein: CASSQVEQGAYNEQFF.

The rearrangement joins TRBV27 to TRBJ2-7, with D perhaps matching TRBD1 (5 bases). The CDR3 is 16 residues long. Trimming took 5 bases from V and 2 from J, leaving 19 bases between them. The germline CDR1 and CDR2 sequences are MNHEY and SMNVEV (reference sequence). CDR3 loop: CASSPTHERGAYEQYF. DNA for the CDR3: TGTGCCAGCAGTCCTACCCATGAAAGGGGCGCCTACGAGCAGTACTTC.

There are many counts of this clonotype. This sequence joins TRBV24-1 and TRBJ2-3; TRBD2 might be the D (6 bases). This CDR3 comprises 16 residues. Germline CDR1 KGHDR, CDR2 SFDVKD. Trimming removed 3 bases at V and 2 bases at J, with 14 bases between. DNA of the CDR3: TGTGCCACCAGTGATGTGTTGGGGGAGGACACAGATACGCAGTATTTT. Protein product: CATSDVLGEDTDTQYF.

This clonotype has more than one count but fewer than ten. The genes are TRBV7-3 and TRBJ2-1; the D gene is possibly TRBD1 (5 bases). With 4 bases removed from V and 5 bases from J, the gap between germline ends came to 9 bases. CDR1 SGHTA and CDR2 FQGTGA come from the germline V gene. The CDR3 totals 13 residues. The CDR3 nucleotides read TGTGCCAGCAGCTCGGACATAGACAATGAGCAGTTCTTC. Protein: CASSSDIDNEQFF. The variable domain in full, completed from reference TRBV7-3 and TRBJ2-1, reads GAGVSQTPSNKVTEKGKYVELRCDPISGHTALYWYRQSLGQGPEFLIYFQGTGAADDSGLPNDRFFAVRPEGSVSTLKIQRTERGDSAVYLCASSSDIDNEQFFGPGTRLTVL.

The chain carries TRBV6-2 or TRBV6-3 and TRBJ2-5; perhaps TRBD2 as D (6 bases). Trimming took 4 bases from V and 5 from J, leaving 17 bases between them. CDR1 and CDR2 from the germline V gene are MNHEY and SVGEGT. CDR3 size: 15 residues. CDR3 in DNA: TGTGCCAGCAGTTTTTCGGGACTCGACTCGGAGACCCAGTACTTC. Translating it yields CASSFSGLDSETQYF.